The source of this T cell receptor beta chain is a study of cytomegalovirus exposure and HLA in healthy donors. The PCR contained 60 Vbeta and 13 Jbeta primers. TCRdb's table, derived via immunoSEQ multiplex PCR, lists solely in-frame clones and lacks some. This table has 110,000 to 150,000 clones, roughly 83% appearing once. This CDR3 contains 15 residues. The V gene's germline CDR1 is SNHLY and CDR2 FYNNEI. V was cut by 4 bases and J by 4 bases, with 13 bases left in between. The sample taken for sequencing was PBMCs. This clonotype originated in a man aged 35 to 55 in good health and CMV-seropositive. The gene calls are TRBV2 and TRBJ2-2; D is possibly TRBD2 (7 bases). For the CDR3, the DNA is TGTGCCAGCAGTGTGCGGGGGCTGAGCACCGGGGAGCTGTTTTTT. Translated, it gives CASSVRGLSTGELFF.